The rows below give T cell receptor beta chains drawn from one sample of a study of shared clonotypes between healthy human individuals. Clones were read by immunoSEQ multiplex PCR, and TCRdb kept only the in-frame ones, dropping some. The sample yields around 1.6 million clones, 95% to 99% seen once. The sequencing input was naive CD4+ T cells sorted from blood. The origin of the receptors is a man aged 25-40 years in good health. Each CDR3 is given with its conserved first and last residue. The D gene is left open where the match is weak. Size tells how often a clone was seen (once, few, many) or the class of an expanded clone, and some rows leave it out.

D: NA
J: TRBJ2-3
size: NA
V: TRBV6-5
CDR3: CASSYLGSLADTQYF
DNA: TGTGCCAGCAGTTATCTAGGGTCACTCGCGGATACGCAGTATTTT

D: TRBD1
J: TRBJ2-7
size: NA
V: TRBV20-1
CDR3: CSAGTGFEQYF
DNA: TGCAGTGCTGGGACAGGGTTCGAGCAGTACTTC

D: NA
J: TRBJ2-3
size: NA
V: TRBV16
CDR3: CASSQWGDTQYF
DNA: TGTGCCAGCAGCCAATGGGGAGATACGCAGTATTTT

D: NA
J: TRBJ2-3
size: NA
V: TRBV28
CDR3: CASSSQSALDTDTQYF
DNA: TGTGCCAGCAGTTCCCAAAGTGCCCTAGACACAGATACGCAGTATTTT

D: TRBD2
J: TRBJ2-1
size: NA
V: TRBV5-6
CDR3: CASSDGLAADNEQFF
DNA: TGTGCCAGCAGCGATGGACTAGCGGCCGACAATGAGCAGTTCTTC

D: TRBD1
J: TRBJ1-5
size: NA
V: TRBV16
CDR3: CASSPKDRGNQPQHF
DNA: TGTGCCAGCAGCCCCAAAGACAGGGGCAATCAGCCCCAGCATTTT

D: NA
J: TRBJ2-6
size: NA
V: TRBV6-9
CDR3: CASRGGPVSSGANVLTF
DNA: TGTGCCAGCAGAGGGGGACCCGTAAGCTCTGGGGCCAACGTCCTGACTTTC

D: NA
J: TRBJ1-2
size: NA
V: TRBV5-1
CDR3: CASSLQSGLTYGYTF
DNA: TGCGCCAGCAGCTTGCAGTCAGGATTGACTTATGGCTACACCTTC

D: TRBD2
J: TRBJ2-2
size: NA
V: TRBV5-4
CDR3: CASSLGLAGVRGELFF
DNA: TGTGCCAGCAGCTTGGGACTAGCGGGAGTTCGGGGGGAGCTGTTTTTT

D: NA
J: TRBJ2-3
size: NA
V: TRBV5-8
CDR3: CASSLGDSSTDTQYF
DNA: TGTGCCAGCAGCTTGGGGGACTCTAGCACAGATACGCAGTATTTT

D: NA
J: TRBJ2-1
size: NA
V: TRBV11-2
CDR3: CASSPRVVNNEQFF
DNA: TGTGCCAGCAGCCCCAGGGTCGTAAACAATGAGCAGTTCTTC

D: NA
J: TRBJ2-1
size: NA
V: TRBV28
CDR3: CASSRSGGSPYNEQFF
DNA: TGTGCCAGCAGTCGGTCCGGAGGGAGCCCCTACAATGAGCAGTTCTTC

D: TRBD2
J: TRBJ2-1
size: NA
V: TRBV27
CDR3: CASSLIPPGAGASYNEQFF
DNA: TGTGCCAGCAGTTTAATCCCCCCCGGAGCGGGAGCCTCCTACAATGAGCAGTTCTTC

D: NA
J: TRBJ1-2
size: NA
V: TRBV30
CDR3: CAWSETLQDYGYTF
DNA: TGTGCCTGGAGTGAGACGCTCCAAGACTATGGCTACACCTTC

D: TRBD1
J: TRBJ1-1
size: NA
V: TRBV19
CDR3: CASSIGGGVEAFF
DNA: TGTGCCAGTAGTATTGGAGGGGGCGTTGAAGCTTTCTTT

D: NA
J: TRBJ1-2
size: NA
V: TRBV18
CDR3: CASSPPVRAYGYTF
DNA: TGTGCCAGCTCACCACCGGTCAGGGCCTATGGCTACACCTTC

D: TRBD1
J: TRBJ2-7
size: NA
V: TRBV29-1
CDR3: CSTRQGPYEQYF
DNA: TGCAGCACTCGACAGGGACCCTACGAGCAGTACTTC

D: NA
J: TRBJ2-2
size: NA
V: TRBV7-9
CDR3: CASSPSRTGELFF
DNA: TGTGCCAGCAGCCCATCCCGCACCGGGGAGCTGTTTTTT

D: NA
J: TRBJ2-3
size: NA
V: TRBV2
CDR3: CASSYLGPFSTDTQYF
DNA: TGTGCCAGCAGTTACCTGGGACCTTTTAGCACAGATACGCAGTATTTT

D: NA
J: TRBJ2-7
size: NA
V: TRBV20-1
CDR3: CSASTNYEQYF
DNA: TGCAGTGCTTCGACTAACTACGAGCAGTACTTC

D: NA
J: TRBJ2-7
size: NA
V: TRBV5-4
CDR3: CASSTRSEQYF
DNA: TGTGCCAGCAGCACCAGGAGCGAGCAGTACTTC

D: TRBD1
J: TRBJ1-5
size: NA
V: TRBV27
CDR3: CASSITRTGGNQPQHF
DNA: TGTGCCAGCAGTATAACCCGGACAGGGGGCAATCAGCCCCAGCATTTT

D: TRBD2
J: TRBJ2-7
size: NA
V: TRBV9
CDR3: CASSVAWRTSGEYYEQYF
DNA: TGTGCCAGCAGCGTAGCTTGGAGGACTAGCGGGGAATACTACGAGCAGTACTTC

D: NA
J: TRBJ1-2
size: NA
V: TRBV5-1
CDR3: CASSLGLLSYGYTF
DNA: TGCGCCAGCAGCCTGGGGCTCCTCAGCTATGGCTACACCTTC

D: NA
J: TRBJ2-5
size: NA
V: TRBV6-5
CDR3: CASRHNQGLRETQYF
DNA: TGTGCCAGCAGACACAATCAGGGGCTCAGGGAGACCCAGTACTTC

D: NA
J: TRBJ2-7
size: NA
V: TRBV30
CDR3: CAWSVPSPSYEQYF
DNA: TGTGCCTGGAGTGTACCCTCTCCCAGCTACGAGCAGTACTTC

D: TRBD2
J: TRBJ2-3
size: NA
V: TRBV5-4
CDR3: CASSLARTSGRGVGDTQYF
DNA: TGTGCCAGCAGCTTGGCTCGGACTAGCGGGAGGGGAGTGGGAGATACGCAGTATTTT

D: TRBD1
J: TRBJ2-2
size: once
V: TRBV19
CDR3: CASRNRGVNTGELFF
DNA: TGTGCCAGTAGGAACAGGGGCGTGAACACCGGGGAGCTGTTTTTT

D: NA
J: TRBJ1-2
size: NA
V: TRBV5-6
CDR3: CASSLRQGIYGYTF
DNA: TGTGCCAGCAGCTTGAGGCAGGGTATCTATGGCTACACCTTC

D: NA
J: TRBJ2-4
size: NA
V: TRBV29-1
CDR3: CSVGLLLKGIQYF
DNA: TGCAGCGTTGGACTGCTGTTAAAGGGCATTCAGTACTTC

D: NA
J: TRBJ2-7
size: NA
V: TRBV5-1
CDR3: CASSLDRRRYEQYF
DNA: TGCGCCAGCAGCTTGGACAGGAGACGCTACGAGCAGTACTTC

D: TRBD1
J: TRBJ1-1
size: NA
V: TRBV4-1
CDR3: CASSQAGQGIMAFF
DNA: TGCGCCAGCAGCCAAGCCGGACAGGGAATAATGGCTTTCTTT

D: NA
J: TRBJ1-1
size: NA
V: TRBV15
CDR3: CATSRDIQRGLGEAFF
DNA: TGTGCCACCAGCAGAGATATCCAGCGGGGGCTCGGGGAAGCTTTCTTT

D: NA
J: TRBJ2-5
size: NA
V: TRBV11-2
CDR3: CASSFGSGETQYF
DNA: NA

D: NA
J: TRBJ2-1
size: NA
V: TRBV9
CDR3: CASSVRASYNEQFF
DNA: TGTGCCAGCAGCGTTAGAGCCTCCTACAATGAGCAGTTCTTC

D: TRBD2
J: TRBJ2-3
size: NA
V: TRBV5-1
CDR3: CASSLVLAGSTDTQYF
DNA: TGCGCCAGCAGCTTGGTGCTAGCGGGTAGCACAGATACGCAGTATTTT

D: NA
J: TRBJ2-6
size: NA
V: TRBV5-8
CDR3: CASSLAGTKEAGANVLTF
DNA: TGTGCCAGCAGCTTGGCGGGGACAAAGGAAGCTGGGGCCAACGTCCTGACTTTC

D: NA
J: TRBJ1-1
size: NA
V: TRBV28
CDR3: CASSSDGYTEAFF
DNA: TGTGCCAGCAGTTCGGACGGTTACACTGAAGCTTTCTTT

D: NA
J: TRBJ2-3
size: NA
V: TRBV5-6
CDR3: CASSFDTSTDTQYF
DNA: TGTGCCAGCAGCTTCGATACTAGCACAGATACGCAGTATTTT

D: NA
J: TRBJ2-7
size: NA
V: TRBV5-4
CDR3: CASSTGTPVYEQYF
DNA: TGTGCCAGCAGCACCGGGACACCCGTCTACGAGCAGTACTTC

D: NA
J: TRBJ1-2
size: NA
V: TRBV4-2
CDR3: CASSQRNVGYTF
DNA: TGTGCCAGCAGCCAACGGAATGTGGGCTACACCTTC

D: NA
J: TRBJ2-5
size: NA
V: TRBV5-1
CDR3: CASSAGTQETQYF
DNA: TGCGCCAGCAGCGCGGGTACTCAAGAGACCCAGTACTTC

D: TRBD1
J: TRBJ2-1
size: NA
V: TRBV4-3
CDR3: CASSRGQLYNEQFF
DNA: TGCGCCAGCAGCAGGGGGCAGCTATACAATGAGCAGTTCTTC

D: NA
J: TRBJ2-6
size: NA
V: TRBV18
CDR3: CASSPMTGGTGANVLTF
DNA: TGTGCCAGCTCACCCATGACTGGGGGAACTGGGGCCAACGTCCTGACTTTC

D: TRBD1
J: TRBJ2-2
size: NA
V: TRBV5-1
CDR3: CASSLERQGMPGNTGELFF
DNA: TGCGCCAGCAGCTTAGAGAGACAGGGTATGCCGGGGAACACCGGGGAGCTGTTTTTT

D: NA
J: TRBJ1-5
size: NA
V: TRBV11-2
CDR3: CASSEALTYNQPQHF
DNA: TGTGCCAGCAGTGAAGCCCTTACATACAATCAGCCCCAGCATTTT

D: TRBD2
J: TRBJ2-5
size: NA
V: TRBV5-1
CDR3: CASSLMGLAGETQYF
DNA: TGCGCCAGCAGCTTGATGGGGCTAGCGGGAGAGACCCAGTACTTC

D: NA
J: TRBJ2-7
size: NA
V: TRBV5-1
CDR3: CASSLVGDEGYEQYF
DNA: TGCGCCAGCAGCTTGGTAGGGGACGAAGGCTACGAGCAGTACTTC

D: NA
J: TRBJ2-7
size: NA
V: TRBV10-3
CDR3: CATQGPYEQYF
DNA: TGTGCCACCCAGGGGCCGTACGAGCAGTACTTC

D: TRBD2
J: TRBJ2-5
size: NA
V: TRBV10-2
CDR3: CASSEGLAGRETQYF
DNA: TGCGCCAGCAGTGAGGGACTAGCGGGACGGGAGACCCAGTACTTC

D: NA
J: TRBJ1-1
size: NA
V: TRBV28
CDR3: CASSLDSLNTEAFF
DNA: TGTGCCAGCAGTTTGGACAGCTTGAACACTGAAGCTTTCTTT

D: NA
J: TRBJ1-1
size: NA
V: TRBV29-1
CDR3: CSVDRVLGTEAFF
DNA: TGCAGCGTTGATAGGGTTTTGGGCACTGAAGCTTTCTTT

D: TRBD1
J: TRBJ2-7
size: NA
V: TRBV28
CDR3: CASSSGTGWGYEQYF
DNA: TGTGCCAGCAGTAGCGGGACAGGGTGGGGCTACGAGCAGTACTTC

D: NA
J: TRBJ2-7
size: NA
V: TRBV18
CDR3: CASSPLVGRDEQYF
DNA: TGTGCCAGCTCACCGTTAGTGGGAAGGGACGAGCAGTACTTC

D: NA
J: TRBJ2-1
size: NA
V: TRBV9
CDR3: CASSVSPRNEQFF
DNA: TGTGCCAGCAGCGTGAGCCCAAGGAATGAGCAGTTCTTC

D: TRBD2
J: TRBJ2-1
size: once
V: TRBV29-1
CDR3: CSAGTRVFGEQFF
DNA: TGCAGCGCCGGGACTAGAGTATTCGGTGAGCAGTTCTTC

D: NA
J: TRBJ2-7
size: NA
V: TRBV6-1
CDR3: CASSDEGLSTKSEQYF
DNA: TGTGCCAGCAGTGATGAGGGATTAAGTACCAAGTCTGAGCAGTACTTC

D: NA
J: TRBJ2-3
size: NA
V: TRBV7-8
CDR3: CASSYQMEAIGADTQYF
DNA: TGTGCCAGCAGCTACCAGATGGAGGCCATAGGAGCAGATACGCAGTATTTT